This T cell receptor beta chain derives from a study of identical twins. Findings and limits, study-wide: Conclusions were drawn cross-sectionally by statistical analysis, without following the same donors.

About this clonotype: Antigen specificity is unknown.

Healthy Caucasians supplied all donations. One entry per CDR3 protein results from TCRdb running MiXCR on the 5' RACE reads. This table holds hundreds of thousands of distinct CDR3 sequences, 11% to 15% found once. V lost 4 bases, J lost 0 bases, and 9 bases lay in between. Germline CDR1 is SQVTM and CDR2 is ANQGSEA. The CDR3 runs 13 residues. The origin of this receptor is a young woman in good health. J is TRBJ1-1 and V is TRBV29-1; no firm D call. The sample was memory (CD45RO+) T cells sorted from blood. CDR3 bases: TGCAGCGTTGGTCTTCGGTTGAACACTGAAGCTTTCTTT. This translates into CSVGLRLNTEAFF. Together with reference TRBV29-1 and TRBJ1-1, the CDR3 gives the full variable domain: SAVISQKPSRDICQRGTSLTIQCQVDSQVTMMFWYRQQPGQSLTLIATANQGSEATYESGFVIDKFPISRPNLTFSTLTVSNMSPEDSSIYLCSVGLRLNTEAFFGQGTRLTVV.